The rows below give T cell receptor beta chains drawn from one sample of a study of OX40 agonist ivuxolimab in advanced cancers. Generated by immunoSEQ multiplex PCR, the TCRdb table keeps only in-frame clones and is missing some. Among 25,000 or so clones listed, just under 75% were seen once. This specimen consisted of CD4+ or CD8+ T cells sorted from blood, obtained in a trial of the OX40 agonist ivuxolimab. The receptors here all came from an adult with an advanced solid tumor such as melanoma, head and neck, liver or kidney cancer. Each CDR3 is given without its conserved first and last residue. Size tells how often a clone was seen (once, few, many) or the class of an expanded clone, and some rows leave it out.

>TRBV28|TRBJ2-1|.
ASSFLTGSGDEQF
>TRBV19|.|.
ASSRTSGGNEQY
>TRBV28|TRBJ2-2|few
ASSSGTGDTGELF
>TRBV7-3|TRBJ2-7|.
ASSPGQGPFYEQY
>TRBV9|TRBJ1-2|.
ASSARGRDYGYT
>TRBV19|TRBJ2-3|.
ASSPSAASTDTQY
>TRBV11-2|TRBJ1-6|once
ASSLTQGLASPLH
>TRBV28|TRBJ2-7|medium-sized
ASSLTSGDRQY
>TRBV25-1|TRBJ2-3|.
ASSEGSGGLFDTQY
>TRBV4-3|TRBJ2-3|.
ASSQADGTDTQY
>TRBV27|TRBJ1-4|.
ASRGLIVPNEKLF
>TRBV4-1|TRBJ1-5|.
ASSQEQYYSNQPQH
>TRBV4-1|TRBJ1-5|few
ASSQRTGGNQPQH
>TRBV6-1|TRBJ2-4|.
ASSERRGAKNIQY
>TRBV7-3|TRBJ1-1|.
ASSPAASNEAF
>TRBV11-3|TRBJ1-1|.
ASSLDLGAF
>TRBV6-5|TRBJ1-5|once
ASSYGENQPQH
>TRBV19|TRBJ1-1|.
ATSVGGGTEAF
>TRBV6-5|TRBJ2-1|.
ASRPGLTSNEQF
>TRBV2|TRBJ1-1|.
ASRAPVKAGITEAF
>TRBV6-5|TRBJ2-5|.
ASSYGGGGLQETQY
>TRBV4-1|TRBJ2-5|once
ASSHQGVWETQY
>TRBV28|TRBJ2-1|.
ASSTLQTTSALYSNEQF
>TRBV7-9|TRBJ2-7|.
ASSLERDVDYEQY
>TRBV29-1|TRBJ2-5|once
SGLDRGWAGETQY
>TRBV11-2|TRBJ2-7|.
ASSLGASSYEQY
>TRBV6-5|TRBJ1-2|.
ASSRLRITNYGYT
>TRBV25-1|TRBJ1-5|.
ASSEGSDSNQPQH
>TRBV18|TRBJ2-1|.
ASSPPGAGGGYEQF
>TRBV6-5|TRBJ2-3|.
ASSSNSGGRTDTQY
>TRBV7-8|TRBJ2-3|few
ASSLVYDGYTDTQY
>TRBV27|TRBJ2-1|.
ASGPLTSGGNNEQF
>TRBV5-4|TRBJ2-7|.
ASSFDLTGFEQY
>TRBV4-1|TRBJ1-6|medium-sized
ASSQVLDSPLH
>TRBV7-9|TRBJ1-4|once
ASSPFVGGREKLF
>TRBV7-9|TRBJ1-1|.
ASSAQDTEAF
>TRBV7-9|TRBJ1-1|.
ASSLVYGDRTEAF
>TRBV6-5|TRBJ1-2|.
ASSEGRIGYT
>TRBV11-1|TRBJ2-5|few
ASSLEGEETQY